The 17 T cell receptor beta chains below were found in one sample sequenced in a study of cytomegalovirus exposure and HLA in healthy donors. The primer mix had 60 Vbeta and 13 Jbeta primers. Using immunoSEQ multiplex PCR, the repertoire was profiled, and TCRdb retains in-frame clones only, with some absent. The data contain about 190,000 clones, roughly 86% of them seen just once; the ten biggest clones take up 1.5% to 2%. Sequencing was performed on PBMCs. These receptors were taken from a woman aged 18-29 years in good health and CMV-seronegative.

The DNA of the CDR3 is TGTGCCAGCAGTCCCAGGGGGCGCGGTACTGAAGCTTTCTTT. It specifies CASSPRGRGTEAFF. The chain has TRBV28 and TRBJ1-1; 8 nucleotides line up with TRBD1. Unmatched junction bases numbered 7, after V lost 5 bases and J lost 5 bases. This CDR3 region has 14 residues. Looked up from germline, CDR1 is MDHEN and CDR2 is SYDVKM.

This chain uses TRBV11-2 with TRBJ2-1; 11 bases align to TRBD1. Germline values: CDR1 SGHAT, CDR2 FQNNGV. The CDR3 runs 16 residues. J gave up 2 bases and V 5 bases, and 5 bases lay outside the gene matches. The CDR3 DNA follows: TGTGCCAGCAGCCCTTGGGACAGGGGGACCTACAATGAGCAGTTCTTC. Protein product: CASSPWDRGTYNEQFF.

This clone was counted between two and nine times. The CDR3 spells CASSRQGRTEAFF. The CDR3 DNA reads TGCGCCAGCAGCAGACAGGGAAGGACTGAAGCTTTCTTT. The gene calls are TRBV4-1 and TRBJ1-1, with TRBD1 matching over 7 bases. The V and J ends lost 5 bases and 5 bases, in that order; junction bases with no gene match: 5. The CDR3 runs 13 residues. Germline-derived CDR1 and CDR2 are MGHRA and YSYEKL.

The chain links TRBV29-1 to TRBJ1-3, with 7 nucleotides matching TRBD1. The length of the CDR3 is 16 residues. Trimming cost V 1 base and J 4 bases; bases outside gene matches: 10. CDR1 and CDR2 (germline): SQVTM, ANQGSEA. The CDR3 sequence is CSVEGARQGSGNTIYF. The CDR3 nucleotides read TGCAGCGTTGAAGGTGCTCGACAGGGATCGGGAAACACCATATATTTT.

CDR3 loop: CATASPAYEQYF. The CDR3 DNA is TGTGCCACCGCTTCCCCAGCCTACGAGCAGTACTTC. The chain couples TRBV6-6 to TRBJ2-7; D gene uncertain. The length of the CDR3 is 12 residues. Trimming removed 10 bases at V and 2 bases at J, with 12 bases between. Per germline, CDR1 MNHNY and CDR2 SVGAGI (reference sequence).

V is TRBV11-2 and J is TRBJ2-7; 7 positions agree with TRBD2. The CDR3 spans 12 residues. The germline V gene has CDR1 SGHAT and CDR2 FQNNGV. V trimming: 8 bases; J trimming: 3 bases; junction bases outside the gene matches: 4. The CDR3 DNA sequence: TGTGCCAGCCGGGGGGTTGTCTACGAGCAGTACTTC. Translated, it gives CASRGVVYEQYF.

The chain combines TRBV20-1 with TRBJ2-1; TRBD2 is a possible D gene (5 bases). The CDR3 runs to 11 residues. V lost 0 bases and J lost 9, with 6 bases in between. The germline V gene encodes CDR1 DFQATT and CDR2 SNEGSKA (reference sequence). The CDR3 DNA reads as TGCAGTGCTAGAGATGGAGGTGAGCAGTTCTTC. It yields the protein CSARDGGEQFF.

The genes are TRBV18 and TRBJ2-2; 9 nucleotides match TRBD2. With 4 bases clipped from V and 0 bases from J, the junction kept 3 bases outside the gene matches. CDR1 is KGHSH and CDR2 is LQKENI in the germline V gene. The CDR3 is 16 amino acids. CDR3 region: CASSRVAGANTGELFF. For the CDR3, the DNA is TGTGCCAGCTCACGGGTAGCGGGAGCGAACACCGGGGAGCTGTTTTTT.

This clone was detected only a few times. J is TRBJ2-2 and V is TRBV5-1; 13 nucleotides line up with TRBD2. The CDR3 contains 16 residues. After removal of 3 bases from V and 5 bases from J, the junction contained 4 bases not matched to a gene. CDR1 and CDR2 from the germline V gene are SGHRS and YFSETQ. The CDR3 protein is CASSWRLAGGTGELFF. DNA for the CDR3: TGCGCCAGCAGCTGGAGACTAGCGGGAGGAACCGGGGAGCTGTTTTTT.

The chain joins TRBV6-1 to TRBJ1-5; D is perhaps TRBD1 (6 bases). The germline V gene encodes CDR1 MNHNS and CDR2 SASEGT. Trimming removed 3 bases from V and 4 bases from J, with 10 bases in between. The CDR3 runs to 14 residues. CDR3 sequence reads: CASSERQGNQPQHF. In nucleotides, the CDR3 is TGTGCCAGCAGTGAGAGGCAGGGGAATCAGCCCCAGCATTTT.

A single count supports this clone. Here the CDR3 reads CASSIRWTGLGNTEAFF. Here the CDR3 DNA reads TGTGCCAGTAGTATTAGGTGGACAGGGTTAGGGAACACTGAAGCTTTCTTT. The genes are TRBV19 and TRBJ1-1; TRBD1 agrees at 8 bases. This CDR3 has 17 residues. The junction had 10 bases not matched to a gene; V was cut back by 3 bases and J by 1 base. Germline lookup yields CDR1 LNHDA and CDR2 SQIVND (reference sequence).

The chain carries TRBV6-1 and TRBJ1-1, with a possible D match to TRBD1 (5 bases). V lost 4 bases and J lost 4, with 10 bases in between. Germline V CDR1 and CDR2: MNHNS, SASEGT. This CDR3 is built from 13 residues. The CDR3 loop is CASSAGRGTEAFF. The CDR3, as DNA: TGTGCCAGCAGTGCAGGAAGGGGCACTGAAGCTTTCTTT.

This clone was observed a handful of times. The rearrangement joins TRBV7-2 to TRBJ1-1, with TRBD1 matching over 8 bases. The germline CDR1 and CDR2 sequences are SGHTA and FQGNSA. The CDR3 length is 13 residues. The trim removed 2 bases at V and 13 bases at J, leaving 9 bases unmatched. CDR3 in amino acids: CASSLYLQDRGFF. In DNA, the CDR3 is TGTGCCAGCAGCTTATATCTACAAGACAGGGGTTTCTTT.

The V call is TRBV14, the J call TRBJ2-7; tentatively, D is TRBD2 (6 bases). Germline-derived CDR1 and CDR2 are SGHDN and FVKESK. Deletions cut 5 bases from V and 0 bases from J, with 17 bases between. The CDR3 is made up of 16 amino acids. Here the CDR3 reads CASSKGGGGTSYEQYF. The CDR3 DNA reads TGTGCCAGCAGCAAGGGTGGCGGCGGGACCTCCTACGAGCAGTACTTC.

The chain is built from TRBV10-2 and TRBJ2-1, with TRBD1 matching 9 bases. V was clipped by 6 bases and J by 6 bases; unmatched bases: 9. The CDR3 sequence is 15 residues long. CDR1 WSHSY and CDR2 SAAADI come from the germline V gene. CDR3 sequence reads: CASSRGQGWVNEQFF. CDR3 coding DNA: TGCGCCAGCAGCCGGGGACAGGGATGGGTCAATGAGCAGTTCTTC.

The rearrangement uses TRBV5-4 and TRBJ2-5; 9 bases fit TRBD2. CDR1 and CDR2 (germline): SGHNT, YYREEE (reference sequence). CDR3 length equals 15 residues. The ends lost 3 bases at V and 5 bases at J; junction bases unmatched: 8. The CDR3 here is CASSSGTSLGETQYF. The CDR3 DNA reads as TGTGCCAGCAGCTCGGGGACTAGCCTAGGCGAGACCCAGTACTTC. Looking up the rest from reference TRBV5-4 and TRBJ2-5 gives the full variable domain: ETGVTQSPTHLIKTRGQQVTLRCSSQSGHNTVSWYQQALGQGPQFIFQYYREEENGRGNFPPRFSGLQFPNYSSELNVNALELDDSALYLCASSSGTSLGETQYFGPGTRLLVL.

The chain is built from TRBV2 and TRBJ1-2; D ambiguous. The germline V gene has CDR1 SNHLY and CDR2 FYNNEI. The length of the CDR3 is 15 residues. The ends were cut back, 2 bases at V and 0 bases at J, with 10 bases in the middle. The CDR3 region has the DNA TGTGCCAGCAGTGAAAAACAGTACTCTAACTATGGCTACACCTTC. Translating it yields CASSEKQYSNYGYTF.